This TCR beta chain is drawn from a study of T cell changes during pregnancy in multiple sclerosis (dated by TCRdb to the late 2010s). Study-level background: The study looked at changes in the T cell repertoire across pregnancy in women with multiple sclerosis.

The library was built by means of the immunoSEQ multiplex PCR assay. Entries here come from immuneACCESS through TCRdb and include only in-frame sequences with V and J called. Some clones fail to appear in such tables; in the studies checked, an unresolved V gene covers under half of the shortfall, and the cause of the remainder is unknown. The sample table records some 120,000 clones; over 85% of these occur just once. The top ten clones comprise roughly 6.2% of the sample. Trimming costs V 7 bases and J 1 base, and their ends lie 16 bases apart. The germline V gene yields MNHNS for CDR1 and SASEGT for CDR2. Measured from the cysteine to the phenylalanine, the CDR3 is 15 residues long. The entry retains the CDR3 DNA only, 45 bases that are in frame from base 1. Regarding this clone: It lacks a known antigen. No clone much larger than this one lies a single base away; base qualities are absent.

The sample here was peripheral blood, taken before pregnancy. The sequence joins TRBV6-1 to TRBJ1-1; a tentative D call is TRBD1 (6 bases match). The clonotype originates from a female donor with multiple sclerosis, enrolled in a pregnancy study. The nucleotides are TGTGCCAGCAACCCTGGGGGGGCGAGGAACACTGAAGCTTTCTTT. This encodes CASNPGGARNTEAFF.